This TCR beta chain was observed in a study of T cell repertoires in cytomegalovirus infection. As for the study in general: CMV infection and matching HLA type were both indicated by public TCR beta signatures. Findings and caveats of the study: Clonotype analysis showed dominance of the ex vivo response by HLA-C-restricted CMV-specific TCR beta clonotypes. Summed frequency of public TCR beta families distinguished CMV carriers with the relevant HLA.

Using its own MiXCR run on the reads, TCRdb lists one record per CDR3 protein. The profile shows about 770,000 distinct CDR3 sequences, approximately 32% of them singletons. Regarding this clonotype: The antigen is not known. One end of the junction fails to match germline, which may point to a read error.

Germline V gene data show CDR1 as MNHEY and CDR2 as SVGEGT. This CDR3 spans 17 amino acids. Specimen: cultured CD8+ T cells from PBMCs, collected from culture after CMV antigen stimulation. The TCR originated in a human donor in good health (CMV status not recorded). Some clones in this sample may be carry-over from other donors' samples. This rearrangement joins TRBV6-2 or TRBV6-3 to TRBJ1-2; tentatively, D is TRBD1 (5 bases). The CDR3 bases are TGTGCCGGCAGTTACTATGGGACCGGGAGCCTGGACCACGGCTACACCTTC. This sequence encodes CAGSYYGTGSLDHGYTF.